The 20 T cell receptor beta chains below were found in one sample sequenced in a study of cytomegalovirus exposure and HLA in healthy donors. PCR amplification relied on 60 Vbeta primers (plus 13 Jbeta primers). The protocol was immunoSEQ multiplex PCR, while the TCRdb copy is restricted to in-frame clones and leaves out a portion. This sample's clone table lists some 41,000 clones. The sequencing input was PBMCs. These receptors were obtained from a man aged 25 to 40 in good health and CMV-seronegative.

The chain is built from TRBV7-9 and TRBJ2-7, with TRBD2 matching over 8 bases. V dropped 4 bases and J dropped 3; count of bases not matched to a gene: 5. Germline V gives CDR1 SEHNR, CDR2 FQNEAQ (reference sequence). This CDR3 has 14 residues. The CDR3: CASSSGTSVYEQYF. CDR3 sequence (DNA): TGTGCCAGCAGCTCCGGGACTAGTGTCTACGAGCAGTACTTC.

The V and J genes are TRBV7-9 and TRBJ1-2, with TRBD1 matching over 12 bases. Germline V gene lookup returns CDR1 SEHNR and CDR2 FQNEAQ (reference sequence). The CDR3 covers 16 residues. J gave up 3 bases and V 1 base, and 3 bases lay outside the gene matches. The CDR3 protein is CASSLDGTGGYYGYTF. Here the CDR3 DNA reads TGTGCCAGCAGCTTAGACGGGACAGGGGGCTACTATGGCTACACCTTC.

This chain connects TRBV5-1 to TRBJ1-2; weak D call: TRBD1 (6 bases). CDR3 length equals 13 residues. Germline V gene sequence: CDR1 SGHRS, CDR2 YFSETQ. V lost 5 bases to trimming and J lost 2 bases, with 10 bases between them. This chain's CDR3 is CASRPGDNYGYTF. Written as DNA, the CDR3 is TGCGCCAGCAGACCAGGGGACAACTATGGCTACACCTTC.

The J gene is TRBJ2-7, the V gene TRBV5-1; the D gene is possibly TRBD1 (6 bases). Per germline, CDR1 SGHRS and CDR2 YFSETQ. The CDR3 loop spans 14 amino acids. V was clipped by 2 bases and J by 1 base, with 10 bases between them. CDR3 sequence: CASSFGRGSYEQYF. The CDR3 coding sequence is TGCGCCAGCAGCTTTGGCAGGGGATCCTACGAGCAGTACTTC.

The CDR3 sequence is CASSQESRKADNEQFF. In nucleotides, the CDR3 is TGTGCCAGCAGCCAAGAATCGAGAAAAGCCGACAATGAGCAGTTCTTC. The rearrangement links TRBV4-2 to TRBJ2-1, with unresolved D. V lost 0 bases and J 5 bases, leaving 14 bases between the germline ends. CDR3 length: 16 residues. CDR1 and CDR2 from the germline V gene are LGHNA and YNFKEQ.

The CDR3 nucleotides are TGTGCCAGCAGTGGGGGGGTTACCGGGGAGCTGTTTTTT. Amino acid sequence: CASSGGVTGELFF. This chain links TRBV2 with TRBJ2-2, with a possible D match to TRBD2 (6 bases). CDR1 is SNHLY and CDR2 is FYNNEI in the germline V gene. Trimming stripped 4 bases from V and 5 bases from J, with 8 bases between. CDR3 length: 13 amino acids.

The V gene is TRBV7-2, the J gene TRBJ1-1; possibly TRBD1 for D (5 bases). The germline CDR1 and CDR2 sequences are SGHTA and FQGNSA. This CDR3 comprises 18 residues. With 0 bases removed from V and 1 base from J, the gap between germline ends came to 18 bases. Here the CDR3 reads CASSLARGPGRGNTEAFF. The CDR3, as DNA: TGTGCCAGCAGCTTAGCGCGGGGACCGGGGCGTGGGAACACTGAAGCTTTCTTT.

V gene TRBV28 combines with J gene TRBJ2-5; 9 bases fit TRBD1. Per germline, CDR1 MDHEN and CDR2 SYDVKM. The CDR3 has 14 amino acids. Germline trimming cut 7 bases from V and 5 bases from J; bases unmatched to any gene: 8. In DNA, the CDR3 is TGTGCCAGCACCCAACAGGGGGCGGGGGAGACCCAGTACTTC. This codes for CASTQQGAGETQYF.

J is TRBJ1-1 and V is TRBV19, with 8 bases that match TRBD1. The CDR3 covers 13 residues. Per the germline V gene, CDR1 is LNHDA and CDR2 is SQIVND (reference sequence). Losses at the gene ends were 5 bases for V and 4 bases for J; bases not matched to a gene: 3. The DNA for the CDR3 is TGTGCCAGTAGTTCGGGACAGGCCACTGAAGCTTTCTTT. Translated: CASSSGQATEAFF.

The chain employs TRBV7-6 and TRBJ1-1; no firm D call. In germline, CDR1 is SGHVS, CDR2 FNYEAQ. This CDR3 spans 13 amino acids. V was cut by 3 bases and J by 1 base, with 6 bases left in between. The CDR3 region has the DNA TGTGCCAGCAGCTTTTCTCCGAACACTGAAGCTTTCTTT. Protein: CASSFSPNTEAFF.

The chain links TRBV4-2 to TRBJ2-7; weak D call: TRBD1 (5 bases). The germline V gene encodes CDR1 LGHNA and CDR2 YNFKEQ. The CDR3 loop spans 16 amino acids. V shed 3 bases and J shed 1 base, with 16 bases lying between them. This CDR3 reads CASSQGTGDVSYEQYF. The CDR3 nucleotides are TGTGCCAGCAGCCAGGGAACAGGTGATGTATCCTACGAGCAGTACTTC.

The V call is TRBV7-9, the J call TRBJ1-5; D is possibly TRBD1 (5 bases). Germline CDR1 and CDR2: SEHNR and FQNEAQ (reference sequence). The CDR3 totals 14 residues. The germline V and J ends were trimmed by 3 bases and 1 base, with 7 bases remaining between them. The CDR3 sequence: CASSLAGSNQPQHF. The CDR3 DNA follows: TGTGCCAGCAGCTTGGCAGGGAGCAATCAGCCCCAGCATTTT. Full variable domain (outside the CDR3, taken from reference TRBV7-9 and TRBJ1-5): DTGVSQNPRHKITKRGQNVTFRCDPISEHNRLYWYRQTLGQGPEFLTYFQNEAQLEKSRLLSDRFSAERPKGSFSTLEIQRTEQGDSAMYLCASSLAGSNQPQHFGDGTRLSIL.

The gene calls are TRBV4-3 and TRBJ1-2; D ambiguous. The CDR3 has 16 amino acids. Trimming took 0 bases from V and 6 from J, leaving 17 bases between them. From germline, CDR1 is LGHNA and CDR2 YSLEER. In nucleotides, the CDR3 is TGCGCCAGCAGCCAAGATCTAGGTTGGGGAGTGGATGGCTACACCTTC. The encoded protein is CASSQDLGWGVDGYTF.

As regards this clone: A read error may account for a junction end that differs from germline. CDR3 sequence reads: CASSLPWEQENQYF. CDR3 bases: TGTGCCAGCAGCTTACCGTGGGAGCAAGAGAACCAGTACTTC. The V and J genes are TRBV7-9 and TRBJ2-5; weak D call: TRBD2 (5 bases). This CDR3 is 14 amino acids long. Per germline, CDR1 SEHNR and CDR2 FQNEAQ (reference sequence).

The rearrangement uses TRBV4-3 and TRBJ2-2, with TRBD1 identical over 9 bases. The CDR3 has 17 amino acids. The V gene end was trimmed by 2 bases and the J gene end by 5 bases; junction bases not matched to a gene: 9. Germline V gives CDR1 LGHNA, CDR2 YSLEER. The CDR3, as DNA: TGCGCCAGCAGCCAACCAAATCGGGACAGGGTTACCGGGGAGCTGTTTTTT. This gives the protein CASSQPNRDRVTGELFF.

This chain joins TRBV7-3 and TRBJ2-5, with 8 bases that match TRBD1. Trimming cost V 5 bases and J 5 bases; bases outside gene matches: 10. The CDR3 is made up of 15 amino acids. In germline, CDR1 is SGHTA, CDR2 FQGTGA. CDR3 DNA sequence: TGTGCCAGCAGCGTCCAGGGGGCTCACGGGGAGACCCAGTACTTC. Translating it yields CASSVQGAHGETQYF.

In DNA, the CDR3 is TGTGCCAGCAGTTGGGTGAAGAGGGCCAACGAGCAGTACTTC. Amino acid sequence: CASSWVKRANEQYF. V and J are TRBV27 and TRBJ2-7, with D tentatively TRBD2 (5 bases). The CDR3 extends over 14 amino acids. From germline, CDR1 is MNHEY and CDR2 SMNVEV (reference sequence). V shed 4 bases and J shed 5 bases, with 15 bases lying between them.

V is TRBV5-1 and J is TRBJ2-1, with D perhaps matching TRBD2 (6 bases). The CDR3 length is 17 residues. The germline CDR1 and CDR2 sequences are SGHRS and YFSETQ. With 3 bases removed from V and 0 bases from J, the gap between germline ends came to 16 bases. CDR3 DNA: TGCGCCAGCAGCTACGGAGGGTTAGCGGCCTCCTACAATGAGCAGTTCTTC. It encodes CASSYGGLAASYNEQFF.

The chain carries TRBV6-5 and TRBJ2-7, with TRBD1 matching over 11 bases. Germline CDR1 MNHEY, CDR2 SVGAGI. There are 14 residues in the CDR3. Losses at the gene ends were 2 bases for V and 3 bases for J; bases not matched to a gene: 0. CDR3 nucleotide sequence: TGTGCCAGCAGTTACGGGACAGGGGGCTACGAGCAGTACTTC. The encoded protein is CASSYGTGGYEQYF.

This chain connects TRBV6-6 to TRBJ1-3; D is perhaps TRBD1 (5 bases). CDR1 MNHNY and CDR2 SVGAGI come from the germline V gene (reference sequence). The CDR3 has 15 amino acids. Between the trimmed V and J ends, which lost 6 bases and 4 bases, there was a span of 16 bases. The CDR3 DNA follows: TGTGCCAGCAGAACCGACAGTAATCTCGGAAACACCATATATTTT. Translation: CASRTDSNLGNTIYF.